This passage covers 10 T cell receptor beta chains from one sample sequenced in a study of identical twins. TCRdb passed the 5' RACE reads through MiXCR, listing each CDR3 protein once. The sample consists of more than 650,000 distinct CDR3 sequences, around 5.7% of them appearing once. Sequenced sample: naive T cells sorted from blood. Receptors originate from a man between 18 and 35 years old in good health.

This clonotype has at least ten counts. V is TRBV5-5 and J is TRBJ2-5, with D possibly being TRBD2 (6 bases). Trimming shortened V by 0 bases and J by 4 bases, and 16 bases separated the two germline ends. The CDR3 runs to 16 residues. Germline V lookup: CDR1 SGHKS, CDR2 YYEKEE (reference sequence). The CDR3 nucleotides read TGTGCCAGCAGCTTGGGGTCTTACGGGAGTGGAGAGACCCAGTACTTC. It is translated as CASSLGSYGSGETQYF.

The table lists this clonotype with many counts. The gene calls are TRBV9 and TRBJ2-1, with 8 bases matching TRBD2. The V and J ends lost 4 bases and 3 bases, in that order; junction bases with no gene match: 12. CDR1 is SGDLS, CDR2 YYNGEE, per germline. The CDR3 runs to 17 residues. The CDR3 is CASSSRLGLGLYNEQFF. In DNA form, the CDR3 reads TGTGCCAGCAGCTCTCGATTGGGACTAGGACTCTACAATGAGCAGTTCTTC.

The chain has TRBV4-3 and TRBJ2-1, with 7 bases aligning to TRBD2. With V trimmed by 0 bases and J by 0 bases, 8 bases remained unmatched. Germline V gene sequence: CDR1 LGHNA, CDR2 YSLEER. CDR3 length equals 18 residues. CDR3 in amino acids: CASSQEVAGGSSYNEQFF. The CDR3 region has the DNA TGCGCCAGCAGCCAAGAAGTGGCGGGCGGGAGCTCCTACAATGAGCAGTTCTTC.

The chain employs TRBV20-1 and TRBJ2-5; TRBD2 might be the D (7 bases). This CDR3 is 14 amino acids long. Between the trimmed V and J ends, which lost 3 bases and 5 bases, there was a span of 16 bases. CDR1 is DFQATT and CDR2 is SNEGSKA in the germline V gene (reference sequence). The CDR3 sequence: CSASRGANRETQYF. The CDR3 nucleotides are TGCAGTGCTAGTCGGGGGGCGAATAGGGAGACCCAGTACTTC.

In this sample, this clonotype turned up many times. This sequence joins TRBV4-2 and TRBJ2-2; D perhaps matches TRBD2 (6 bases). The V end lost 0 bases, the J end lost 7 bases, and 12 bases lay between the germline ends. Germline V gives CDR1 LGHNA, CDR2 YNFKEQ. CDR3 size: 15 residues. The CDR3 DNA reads TGTGCCAGCAGCCAAGAATCCGGGAGTTACGGGGAGCTGTTTTTT. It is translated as CASSQESGSYGELFF.

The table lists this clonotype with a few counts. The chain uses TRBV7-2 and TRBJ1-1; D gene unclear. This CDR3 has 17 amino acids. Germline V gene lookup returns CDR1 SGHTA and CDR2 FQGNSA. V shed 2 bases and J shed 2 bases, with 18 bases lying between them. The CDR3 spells CASSLPVQTTLNTEAFF. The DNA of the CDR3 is TGTGCCAGCAGCTTACCGGTGCAGACGACTCTAAACACTGAAGCTTTCTTT.

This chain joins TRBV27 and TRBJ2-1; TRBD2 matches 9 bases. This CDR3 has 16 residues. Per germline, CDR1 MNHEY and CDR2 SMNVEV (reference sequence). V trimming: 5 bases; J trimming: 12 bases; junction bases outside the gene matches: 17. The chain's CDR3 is CASSPDPGTSNPGQFF. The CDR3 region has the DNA TGTGCCAGCAGTCCGGACCCCGGGACTAGCAACCCGGGGCAGTTCTTC.

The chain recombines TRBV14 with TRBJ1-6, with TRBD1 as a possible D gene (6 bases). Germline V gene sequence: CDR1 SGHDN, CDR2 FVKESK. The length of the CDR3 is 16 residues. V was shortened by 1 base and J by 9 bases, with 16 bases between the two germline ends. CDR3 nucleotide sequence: TGTGCCAGCAGCCAAGTCCAAGGGGGAGATATTTCACCCCTCCACTTT. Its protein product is CASSQVQGGDISPLHF.

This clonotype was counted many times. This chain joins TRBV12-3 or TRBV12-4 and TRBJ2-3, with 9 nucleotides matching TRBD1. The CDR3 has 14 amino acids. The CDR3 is CATQTGGGTDTQYF. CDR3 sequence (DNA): TGTGCGACCCAGACAGGGGGTGGGACAGATACGCAGTATTTT.

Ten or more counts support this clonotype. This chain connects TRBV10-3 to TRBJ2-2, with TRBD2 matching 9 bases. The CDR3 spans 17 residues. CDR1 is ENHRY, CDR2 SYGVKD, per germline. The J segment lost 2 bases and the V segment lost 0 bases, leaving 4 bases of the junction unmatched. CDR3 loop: CAISESPSGVNTGELFF. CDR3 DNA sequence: TGTGCCATCAGTGAGTCGCCTAGCGGGGTCAACACCGGGGAGCTGTTTTTT.